In its sample, the clone carrying this TCR beta chain was seen a few times. The germline V and J ends were trimmed by 0 bases and 4 bases, with 12 bases remaining between them. The CDR3 is made up of 15 amino acids. Germline assignment: CDR1 KGHSH and CDR2 LQKENI. Researchers attached unique molecular identifiers to individual cDNA molecules. MiXCR, applied by TCRdb to the 5' RACE reads, yields one record per CDR3 protein. The table includes tens of thousands of distinct CDR3 sequences, about 5.6% detected once. The record originates from a study of early T cells in non-severe SARS-CoV-2 infection. The sequence came from an adult who was a healthcare worker with PCR-confirmed SARS-CoV-2 infection or an uninfected control (not recorded which). The V call is TRBV18, the J call TRBJ2-5, with a tentative D call TRBD1 (5 bases). Source material: whole blood. As DNA, the CDR3 is TGTGCCAGCTCACCACCTACCGGCAGGGCAGAGACCCAGTACTTC. Protein product: CASSPPTGRAETQYF. The full variable domain, completed using reference TRBV18 and TRBJ2-5, is NAGVMQNPRHLVRRRGQEARLRCSPMKGHSHVYWYRQLPEEGLKFMVYLQKENIIDESGMPKERFSAEFPKEGPSILRIQQVVRGDSAAYFCASSPPTGRAETQYFGPGTRLLVL.